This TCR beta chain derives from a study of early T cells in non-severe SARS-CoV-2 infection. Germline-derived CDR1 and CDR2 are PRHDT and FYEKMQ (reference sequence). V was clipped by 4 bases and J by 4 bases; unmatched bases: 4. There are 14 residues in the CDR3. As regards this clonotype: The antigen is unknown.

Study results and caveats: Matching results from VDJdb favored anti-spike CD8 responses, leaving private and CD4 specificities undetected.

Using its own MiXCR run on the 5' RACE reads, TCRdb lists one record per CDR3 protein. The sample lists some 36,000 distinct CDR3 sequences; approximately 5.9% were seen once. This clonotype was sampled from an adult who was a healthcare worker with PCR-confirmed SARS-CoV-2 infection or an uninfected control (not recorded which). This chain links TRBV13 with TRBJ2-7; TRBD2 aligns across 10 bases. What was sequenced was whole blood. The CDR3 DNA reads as TGTGCCAGCAGCTCTAGCGGGAGTTTTTACGAGCAGTACTTC. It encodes CASSSSGSFYEQYF.